The next 24 T cell receptor beta chains were all read from a single sample in a study of T cell responses to AZD1222 COVID-19 vaccine. Sequenced by immunoSEQ multiplex PCR; TCRdb stores in-frame clones only, minus some. The data hold fewer than 150,000 clones, with about 86% observed a single time. Sequenced material: peripheral blood, taken on day 0 of AZD1222 vaccination. The receptors come from an adult in good health.

The gene calls are TRBV4-3 and TRBJ1-1; D may be TRBD1 (6 bases). CDR1 is LGHNA, CDR2 YSLEER, per germline. The germline V and J ends were trimmed by 0 bases and 0 bases, with 11 bases remaining between them. The CDR3 has 16 amino acids. CDR3 in DNA: TGCGCCAGCAGCCAAGAAGTTGGACAGCTGAACACTGAAGCTTTCTTT. Its protein product is CASSQEVGQLNTEAFF.

This clone was seen only once. The chain employs TRBV11-2 and TRBJ2-7; D unresolved. The CDR3 spans 10 residues. CDR1 is SGHAT, CDR2 FQNNGV, per germline. The ends were cut back, 11 bases at V and 6 bases at J, with 11 bases in the middle. The CDR3 here is CAVGWSEQYF. The CDR3, as DNA: TGTGCCGTTGGGTGGAGCGAGCAGTACTTC.

The table lists this clone with a count of one. The chain recombines TRBV6-5 with TRBJ1-6; 8 positions match TRBD1. Trimming cost V 7 bases and J 5 bases; bases outside gene matches: 7. The CDR3 is made up of 15 amino acids. In germline, CDR1 is MNHEY, CDR2 SVGAGI. The CDR3 loop is CASTHGTGDNSPLHF. The CDR3 nucleotides read TGTGCCAGCACCCACGGGACAGGTGATAATTCACCCCTCCACTTT.

The chain combines TRBV5-1 with TRBJ2-5; weak D call: TRBD2 (5 bases). V lost 0 bases to trimming and J lost 2 bases, with 11 bases between them. The CDR3 runs 15 residues. Germline V gene data show CDR1 as SGHRS and CDR2 as YFSETQ. DNA for the CDR3: TGCGCCAGCAGCTTGGATGGGAGTCGTCAAGAGACCCAGTACTTC. Amino acids: CASSLDGSRQETQYF. The whole variable domain, remainder taken from reference TRBV5-1 and TRBJ2-5, is KAGVTQTPRYLIKTRGQQVTLSCSPISGHRSVSWYQQTPGQGLQFLFEYFSETQRNKGNFPGRFSGRQFSNSRSEMNVSTLELGDSALYLCASSLDGSRQETQYFGPGTRLLVL.

The chain recombines TRBV18 with TRBJ2-7; D is ambiguous. The CDR3 has 12 residues. V was pared by 4 bases and J by 6 bases, with 10 bases between. The germline V gene has CDR1 KGHSH and CDR2 LQKENI. CDR3 amino acids: CASSRPLGEQYF. CDR3 DNA: TGTGCCAGCTCACGACCCCTCGGCGAGCAGTACTTC. Full variable domain (missing parts from reference TRBV18 and TRBJ2-7): NAGVMQNPRHLVRRRGQEARLRCSPMKGHSHVYWYRQLPEEGLKFMVYLQKENIIDESGMPKERFSAEFPKEGPSILRIQQVVRGDSAAYFCASSRPLGEQYFGPGTRLTVT.

The chain joins TRBV2 to TRBJ1-1; 7 bases line up with TRBD1. The CDR3 has 15 amino acids. V shed 6 bases and J 3 bases; nucleotides not matched to a gene: 10. The V gene's germline CDR1 is SNHLY and CDR2 FYNNEI. CDR3 protein: CASSFNPGQYTEAFF. Written as DNA, the CDR3 is TGTGCCAGCAGCTTCAACCCGGGACAGTACACTGAAGCTTTCTTT.

This clone was detected once. The CDR3 DNA is TGCAGCGTTGGTTGGGCCAAGCGAGGGACAGATACGCAGTATTTT. Amino acid sequence: CSVGWAKRGTDTQYF. This chain joins TRBV29-1 and TRBJ2-3; tentatively, D is TRBD2 (5 bases). Trimming removed 4 bases at V and 3 bases at J, with 17 bases between. The CDR3 extends over 15 amino acids. Germline loops: CDR1 SQVTM, CDR2 ANQGSEA.

CDR3 sequence (DNA): TGCGCCAGCAGCCAGGGGGAGGGGGCCCATCAGCCCCAGCATTTT. It codes for CASSQGEGAHQPQHF. The chain carries TRBV4-3 and TRBJ1-5; 7 nucleotides agree with TRBD1. CDR1 and CDR2 (germline): LGHNA, YSLEER. V was clipped by 3 bases and J by 5 bases; unmatched bases: 7. The CDR3 has 15 amino acids.

The CDR3 here is CASSQDSSYEQYF. Written as DNA, the CDR3 is TGTGCCAGCAGCCAAGACAGCTCCTACGAGCAGTACTTC. This sequence joins TRBV4-2 and TRBJ2-7, with unresolved D. Germline V gene data show CDR1 as LGHNA and CDR2 as YNFKEQ. The CDR3 is 13 amino acids. With 0 bases removed from V and 0 bases from J, the gap between germline ends came to 3 bases.

This chain links TRBV7-2 with TRBJ2-7; 14 bases match TRBD2. CDR1 and CDR2 from the germline V gene are SGHTA and FQGNSA. The CDR3 sequence is 15 residues long. Unmatched junction bases numbered 9, after V lost 5 bases and J lost 9 bases. The CDR3 loop is CASSKGLAGVLLQYF. In DNA form, the CDR3 reads TGTGCCAGCAGCAAGGGACTAGCGGGAGTATTGTTGCAGTACTTC.

This clone showed up just once. The chain joins TRBV4-2 to TRBJ1-5, with 12 bases aligning to TRBD1. Germline lookup yields CDR1 LGHNA and CDR2 YNFKEQ. The CDR3 consists of 14 residues. V lost 3 bases to trimming and J lost 6 bases; unmatched junction nucleotides: 0. The CDR3 is CASSQGQGAQPQHF. The CDR3 DNA reads as TGTGCCAGCAGCCAGGGACAGGGGGCTCAGCCCCAGCATTTT.

The V gene is TRBV28, the J gene TRBJ1-4; D unclear. The V gene lost 3 bases and the J gene lost 4 bases, with 12 bases spanning the gap. The CDR3 has 15 amino acids. The germline V gene encodes CDR1 MDHEN and CDR2 SYDVKM. CDR3 region: CASSFGQALNEKLFF. CDR3 in DNA: TGTGCCAGCAGTTTTGGTCAAGCCCTTAATGAAAAACTGTTTTTT.

CDR3 amino acids: CAWAQGGYGYTF. The CDR3 DNA is TGTGCCTGGGCTCAGGGGGGCTATGGCTACACCTTC. The rearrangement links TRBV30 to TRBJ1-2; TRBD1 aligns across 7 bases. With 5 bases clipped from V and 4 bases from J, the junction kept 4 bases outside the gene matches. The CDR3 covers 12 residues. CDR1 is GTSNPN and CDR2 is SVGIG in the germline V gene (reference sequence).

The chain couples TRBV5-1 to TRBJ2-1, with D possibly matching TRBD2 (6 bases). Trimming pared 7 bases from V and 8 bases from J, leaving 19 bases between. CDR1 and CDR2 (germline): SGHRS, YFSETQ. The CDR3 extends over 14 amino acids. DNA for the CDR3: TGCGCCAGCTCCCCTACCACGGGAGCGGATGAGCAGTTCTTC. This sequence encodes CASSPTTGADEQFF.

CDR3 nucleotides: TGTGCCAGCAGCGGATCTAGCACAGATACGCAGTATTTT. It yields the protein CASSGSSTDTQYF. The chain joins TRBV6-4 to TRBJ2-3; D is unclear. CDR3 size: 13 residues. Germline values: CDR1 MRHNA, CDR2 SNTAGT. Trimming stripped 6 bases from V and 0 bases from J, with 7 bases between.

The chain recombines TRBV10-2 with TRBJ2-7; 11 bases agree with TRBD2. This CDR3 contains 15 residues. Germline V lookup: CDR1 WSHSY, CDR2 SAAADI. J was trimmed by 3 bases and V by 0 bases; bases with no gene match: 1. The CDR3 sequence is CASSESGLADYEQYF. The DNA for the CDR3 is TGCGCCAGCAGTGAGTCGGGACTAGCGGACTACGAGCAGTACTTC.

The chain couples TRBV7-8 to TRBJ1-1; no clear D gene. The CDR3 is 15 amino acids. V lost 4 bases to trimming and J lost 1 base, with 13 bases between them. The germline V gene has CDR1 SGHVS and CDR2 FQNEAQ. Here the CDR3 DNA reads TGTGCCAGCAGCTCGCCTTTTGGAGGGAACACTGAAGCTTTCTTT. It codes for CASSSPFGGNTEAFF.

This clone was detected only once. The rearrangement links TRBV27 to TRBJ1-5; D unclear. Trimming removed 6 bases at V and 6 bases at J, with 12 bases between. Germline V gives CDR1 MNHEY, CDR2 SMNVEV (reference sequence). The CDR3 totals 13 residues. DNA of the CDR3: TGTGCCAGCAGAAAACTATCCGGTCAGCCCCAGCATTTT. Translation gives CASRKLSGQPQHF.

The chain has TRBV6-5 and TRBJ1-2; D uncertain. Germline assignment: CDR1 MNHEY and CDR2 SVGAGI. V dropped 0 bases and J dropped 8 bases, with 10 bases sitting between them. The CDR3 has 13 residues. CDR3 coding DNA: TGTGCCAGCAGTTACTCGACGATGACGGGCTACACCTTC. Protein sequence: CASSYSTMTGYTF.

The CDR3: CASSPNPLRSYNSPLHF. CDR3 DNA sequence: TGTGCCAGCTCCCCGAATCCGTTGCGCTCCTATAATTCACCCCTCCACTTT. J is TRBJ1-6 and V is TRBV18; D call uncertain. Trimming removed 6 bases at V and 0 bases at J, with 15 bases between. CDR3 length equals 17 residues. Looked up from germline, CDR1 is KGHSH and CDR2 is LQKENI. Drawing the rest from reference TRBV18 and TRBJ1-6, the complete variable domain is NAGVMQNPRHLVRRRGQEARLRCSPMKGHSHVYWYRQLPEEGLKFMVYLQKENIIDESGMPKERFSAEFPKEGPSILRIQQVVRGDSAAYFCASSPNPLRSYNSPLHFGNGTRLTVT.

The rearrangement joins TRBV27 to TRBJ2-3, with 7 bases that match TRBD2. The length of the CDR3 is 14 residues. The germline V gene encodes CDR1 MNHEY and CDR2 SMNVEV (reference sequence). V was pared by 1 base and J by 6 bases, with 4 bases of the junction left unmatched. The CDR3 DNA sequence: TGTGCCAGCAGTTTATGGGGGGGGTCGGATACGCAGTATTTT. Its translation: CASSLWGGSDTQYF.

The V call is TRBV5-8, the J call TRBJ2-5; D not resolved. The V gene lost 1 base and the J gene lost 1 base, with 8 bases spanning the gap. Germline CDR1 reads SGHTS; CDR2 reads YDEGEE. The CDR3 has 14 amino acids. The CDR3 region has the DNA TGTGCCAGCAGCTTGTACCAGGCCCAAGAGACCCAGTACTTC. This sequence encodes CASSLYQAQETQYF.

V and J are TRBV5-1 and TRBJ2-1; a possible D gene is TRBD1 (5 bases). The CDR3 length is 15 residues. Trimming took 0 bases from V and 0 from J, leaving 7 bases between them. Germline lookup yields CDR1 SGHRS and CDR2 YFSETQ. The CDR3 loop is CASSLGTSSYNEQFF. The CDR3 coding sequence is TGCGCCAGCAGCTTGGGGACAAGCTCCTACAATGAGCAGTTCTTC.

The chain links TRBV19 to TRBJ2-7; no reliable D call. The germline CDR1 and CDR2 sequences are LNHDA and SQIVND (reference sequence). CDR3 length: 15 amino acids. Trimming left V 4 bases short and J 0 bases short, with 13 bases between. CDR3 residues: CASSKVSFSSYEQYF. The CDR3 DNA is TGTGCCAGTAGTAAAGTTTCCTTCAGCTCCTACGAGCAGTACTTC.